This T cell receptor (beta chain) was identified during a study of technical replicates of blood from several donors. This CDR3 is 15 amino acids long. V gave up 5 bases and J gave up 4 bases, with 17 bases separating them. Germline loops: CDR1 LNHDA, CDR2 SQIVND (reference sequence). Data came from immunoSEQ multiplex PCR; TCRdb stores just in-frame clones and leaves some out. The data show around 97,000 clones, roughly 95% seen once. This clonotype was obtained from a human donor in good health. The rearrangement links TRBV19 to TRBJ1-1, with a weak D call TRBD1 (6 bases). The sample was T cells isolated from PBMCs. The CDR3 reads CASSLQQGLATEAFF. CDR3 bases: TGTGCCAGTAGTCTTCAACAGGGTTTAGCCACTGAAGCTTTCTTT. Full variable domain (missing parts from reference TRBV19 and TRBJ1-1): DGGITQSPKYLFRKEGQNVTLSCEQNLNHDAMYWYRQDPGQGLRLIYYSQIVNDFQKGDIAEGYSVSREKKESFPLTVTSAQKNPTAFYLCASSLQQGLATEAFFGQGTRLTVV.